Presented here are 28 T cell receptor beta chains from one specimen sequenced in a study of T cells in pancreatic ductal adenocarcinoma. The protocol was immunoSEQ multiplex PCR, while the TCRdb copy is restricted to in-frame clones and leaves out a portion. Among roughly 100,000 clones listed, more than 90% were seen once. No neoadjuvant therapy was given to the selected pancreatic ductal adenocarcinoma patients before their surgery. The sample taken for sequencing was PBMCs. These receptors came from a human donor with pancreatic ductal adenocarcinoma.

This chain uses TRBV28 with TRBJ1-2; D remains unclear. V was trimmed by 8 bases and J by 7 bases, leaving 14 bases between them. Germline-derived CDR1 and CDR2 are MDHEN and SYDVKM. The CDR3 contains 12 residues. The DNA for the CDR3 is TGTGCCAGCGCAGGCACACTGTCTGGCTACACCTTC. Its translation is CASAGTLSGYTF.

The chain carries TRBV19 and TRBJ1-5; a possible D gene is TRBD1 (5 bases). V was cut by 3 bases and J by 0 bases, with 9 bases left in between. CDR1 LNHDA and CDR2 SQIVND come from the germline V gene (reference sequence). The length of the CDR3 is 15 residues. In DNA form, the CDR3 reads TGTGCCAGTAGTATGAGCAGGGCTAGCAATCAGCCCCAGCATTTT. Its translation is CASSMSRASNQPQHF.

The chain has TRBV5-6 and TRBJ1-2; the match to TRBD1 covers 11 bases. The ends lost 4 bases at V and 8 bases at J; junction bases unmatched: 4. This CDR3 comprises 13 residues. The germline V gene has CDR1 SGHDT and CDR2 YYEEEE. This chain's CDR3 is CASSRGTGGGYTF. The DNA for the CDR3 is TGTGCCAGCAGCCGCGGGACAGGGGGAGGCTACACCTTC.

The rearrangement uses TRBV7-6 and TRBJ1-2, with 10 positions matching TRBD1. CDR3 length: 14 amino acids. Germline V gene sequence: CDR1 SGHVS, CDR2 FNYEAQ. J gave up 8 bases and V 0 bases, and 3 bases lay outside the gene matches. The CDR3 DNA sequence: TGTGCCAGCAGCTTAGCAGACAGGGGGCAGGGCTACACCTTC. It encodes CASSLADRGQGYTF.

J is TRBJ2-2 and V is TRBV5-1; no definite D call. CDR1 is SGHRS, CDR2 YFSETQ, per germline. V lost 6 bases, J lost 5 bases, and 17 bases lay in between. The CDR3 has 15 amino acids. Here the CDR3 reads CASTTTPERTGELFF. CDR3 nucleotide sequence: TGCGCCAGCACCACGACCCCTGAGAGGACCGGGGAGCTGTTTTTT.

The rearrangement links TRBV18 to TRBJ1-5; 9 bases are a match to TRBD1. CDR3 length: 15 residues. Germline CDR1 reads KGHSH; CDR2 reads LQKENI. V shed 0 bases, J shed 7 bases, and the junction held 4 bases outside the gene matches. The CDR3 sequence: CASSPPGQGEQPQHF. CDR3 nucleotide sequence: TGTGCCAGCTCACCACCGGGACAGGGCGAACAGCCCCAGCATTTT. The complete variable domain, with remaining parts taken from reference TRBV18 and TRBJ1-5, reads NAGVMQNPRHLVRRRGQEARLRCSPMKGHSHVYWYRQLPEEGLKFMVYLQKENIIDESGMPKERFSAEFPKEGPSILRIQQVVRGDSAAYFCASSPPGQGEQPQHFGDGTRLSIL.

A single count supports this clone. The V gene is TRBV18, the J gene TRBJ2-7; 9 nucleotides line up with TRBD2. Germline V lookup: CDR1 KGHSH, CDR2 LQKENI. J gave up 2 bases and V 3 bases, and 5 bases lay outside the gene matches. CDR3 size: 15 residues. CDR3 loop: CASSPGLAGPYEQYF. In DNA, the CDR3 is TGTGCCAGCTCACCGGGGCTAGCGGGACCCTACGAGCAGTACTTC. Combining the CDR3 with reference TRBV18 and TRBJ2-7 gives the whole variable domain NAGVMQNPRHLVRRRGQEARLRCSPMKGHSHVYWYRQLPEEGLKFMVYLQKENIIDESGMPKERFSAEFPKEGPSILRIQQVVRGDSAAYFCASSPGLAGPYEQYFGPGTRLTVT.

V usage is TRBV7-9 and J usage is TRBJ2-7; 9 bases match TRBD1. CDR1 SEHNR and CDR2 FQNEAQ come from the germline V gene (reference sequence). The J segment lost 8 bases and the V segment lost 4 bases, leaving 9 bases of the junction unmatched. The CDR3 extends over 14 amino acids. Written as DNA, the CDR3 is TGTGCCAGCAGCTCAACCGGGACAGGGTTCAAGCAGTACTTC. It codes for CASSSTGTGFKQYF.

This clone has only one observation. The V and J genes are TRBV4-3 and TRBJ2-7; D call uncertain. The CDR3 length is 14 residues. V lost 0 bases and J 8 bases, leaving 14 bases between the germline ends. Germline lookup yields CDR1 LGHNA and CDR2 YSLEER. The CDR3 loop reads CASSQDRGGWKQYF. DNA for the CDR3: TGCGCCAGCAGCCAAGATCGAGGCGGCTGGAAGCAGTACTTC.

J is TRBJ2-3 and V is TRBV2; D unresolved. Germline assignment: CDR1 SNHLY and CDR2 FYNNEI. CDR3 size: 12 residues. V gave up 7 bases and J gave up 4 bases, with 9 bases separating them. CDR3 sequence: CASTGSPDTQYF. In DNA form, the CDR3 reads TGTGCCAGCACAGGAAGTCCAGATACGCAGTATTTT.

CDR3 residues: CASSQDRDFGNTIYF. The CDR3 bases are TGCGCCAGCAGCCAAGACAGGGATTTTGGAAACACCATATATTTT. The chain has TRBV4-1 and TRBJ1-3, with D maybe TRBD1 (5 bases). The CDR3 has 15 amino acids. V lost 0 bases and J 3 bases, leaving 9 bases between the germline ends. Germline V gene data show CDR1 as MGHRA and CDR2 as YSYEKL.

The chain couples TRBV5-1 to TRBJ2-7; possible D gene TRBD2, 6 bases. Germline CDR1 SGHRS, CDR2 YFSETQ. V was shortened by 0 bases and J by 4 bases, with 11 bases between the two germline ends. The length of the CDR3 is 14 residues. CDR3 sequence: CASSLGLVRYEQYF. As DNA, the CDR3 is TGCGCCAGCAGCTTGGGACTAGTAAGGTACGAGCAGTACTTC.

This rearrangement joins TRBV9 to TRBJ2-1, with 9 bases lining up with TRBD2. Germline assignment: CDR1 SGDLS and CDR2 YYNGEE. V lost 0 bases to trimming and J lost 9 bases; unmatched junction nucleotides: 4. The CDR3 consists of 14 residues. The CDR3, as DNA: TGTGCCAGCAGCGTAGGGTTAGCGGGAGTTGAGCAGTTCTTC. It encodes CASSVGLAGVEQFF.

V and J are TRBV10-3 and TRBJ2-5, with 11 nucleotides matching TRBD2. This CDR3 region has 15 residues. Germline trimming cut 3 bases from V and 10 bases from J; bases unmatched to any gene: 10. Germline CDR1 ENHRY, CDR2 SYGVKD. The CDR3 loop is CAISDNSGRAGFQYF. Written as DNA, the CDR3 is TGTGCCATCAGTGATAATAGCGGGAGGGCCGGCTTCCAGTACTTC.

V and J are TRBV28 and TRBJ2-2, with 8 bases fitting TRBD2. From germline, CDR1 is MDHEN and CDR2 SYDVKM. V shed 1 base and J 5 bases; nucleotides not matched to a gene: 6. The CDR3 has 16 amino acids. The CDR3 coding sequence is TGTGCCAGCAGTTTATTTACGGGAGGGGGGACCGGGGAGCTGTTTTTT. Residues: CASSLFTGGGTGELFF.

The gene calls are TRBV11-2 and TRBJ2-7, with D possibly matching TRBD1 (5 bases). The V end was cut by 2 bases, the J end by 2 bases, with 13 bases between. This CDR3 has 15 residues. Per germline, CDR1 SGHAT and CDR2 FQNNGV. CDR3 residues: CASSLRQGLPYEQYF. The CDR3 DNA sequence: TGTGCCAGCAGCTTAAGGCAGGGCCTACCCTACGAGCAGTACTTC.

The V gene is TRBV5-1, the J gene TRBJ1-4; perhaps TRBD1 as D (6 bases). Deletions cut 0 bases from V and 8 bases from J, with 11 bases between. This CDR3 region has 14 residues. Germline-derived CDR1 and CDR2 are SGHRS and YFSETQ. CDR3 region: CASSLDRVGEKLFF. Here the CDR3 DNA reads TGCGCCAGCAGCTTGGACAGGGTCGGGGAAAAACTGTTTTTT. Complete variable domain (other parts from reference TRBV5-1 and TRBJ1-4): KAGVTQTPRYLIKTRGQQVTLSCSPISGHRSVSWYQQTPGQGLQFLFEYFSETQRNKGNFPGRFSGRQFSNSRSEMNVSTLELGDSALYLCASSLDRVGEKLFFGSGTQLSVL.

This clone was seen only a few times. This rearrangement joins TRBV4-3 to TRBJ1-1; no clear D. Trimming removed 1 base at V and 7 bases at J, with 10 bases between. The CDR3 consists of 13 residues. The V gene's germline CDR1 is LGHNA and CDR2 YSLEER. DNA of the CDR3: TGCGCCAGCAGCCAAGGAGGCGGCGGTGAAGCTTTCTTT. It encodes CASSQGGGGEAFF.

The rearrangement joins TRBV6-1 to TRBJ2-1, with 7 bases that match TRBD1. The CDR3 runs to 14 residues. The junction had 8 bases not matched to a gene; V was cut back by 4 bases and J by 8 bases. Germline CDR1 is MNHNS and CDR2 is SASEGT. The CDR3 DNA reads TGTGCCAGCAGTGGGGACAGCTTCGACGATGAGCAGTTCTTC. It codes for CASSGDSFDDEQFF.

The rearrangement links TRBV28 to TRBJ2-1; the match to TRBD1 covers 7 bases. This CDR3 has 14 residues. Germline CDR1 MDHEN, CDR2 SYDVKM. After removal of 3 bases from V and 4 bases from J, the junction contained 3 bases not matched to a gene. The CDR3 DNA sequence: TGTGCCAGCAGTTTGACAGGGCCATACAATGAGCAGTTCTTC. It specifies CASSLTGPYNEQFF. Together with reference TRBV28 and TRBJ2-1, the CDR3 gives the full variable domain: DVKVTQSSRYLVKRTGEKVFLECVQDMDHENMFWYRQDPGLGLRLIYFSYDVKMKEKGDIPEGYSVSREKKERFSLILESASTNQTSMYLCASSLTGPYNEQFFGPGTRLTVL.

The rearrangement links TRBV30 to TRBJ2-3; D is possibly TRBD2 (6 bases). Trimming shortened V by 4 bases and J by 4 bases, and 15 bases separated the two germline ends. The CDR3 contains 14 residues. The V gene's germline CDR1 is GTSNPN and CDR2 SVGIG (reference sequence). For the CDR3, the DNA is TGTGCCTGGACCACGGAGGGAAAGGCAGATACGCAGTATTTT. Translated, it gives CAWTTEGKADTQYF.

V usage is TRBV28 and J usage is TRBJ2-5; the match to TRBD1 covers 8 bases. After removal of 7 bases from V and 3 bases from J, the junction contained 10 bases not matched to a gene. Germline V gene sequence: CDR1 MDHEN, CDR2 SYDVKM. The CDR3 consists of 15 residues. CDR3: CASNLRTGWKETQYF. CDR3 nucleotides: TGTGCCAGCAACCTGAGGACAGGGTGGAAAGAGACCCAGTACTTC.

The gene calls are TRBV5-1 and TRBJ2-2; TRBD2 agrees at 10 bases. Losses at the gene ends were 3 bases for V and 0 bases for J; bases not matched to a gene: 5. This CDR3 has 17 amino acids. Germline values: CDR1 SGHRS, CDR2 YFSETQ. The CDR3 region has the DNA TGCGCCAGCAGCTCGGGGACTAGCGCCACGAACACCGGGGAGCTGTTTTTT. Translating gives CASSSGTSATNTGELFF.

The J gene is TRBJ2-5, the V gene TRBV19; tentatively, D is TRBD1 (5 bases). The CDR3 covers 16 residues. The germline V and J ends were trimmed by 2 bases and 3 bases, with 16 bases remaining between them. The V gene's germline CDR1 is LNHDA and CDR2 SQIVND (reference sequence). CDR3 sequence: CASSITGGTDKETQYF. The CDR3 DNA reads as TGTGCCAGTAGTATAACAGGCGGCACTGATAAAGAGACCCAGTACTTC.

V usage is TRBV30 and J usage is TRBJ1-5; D possibly corresponds to TRBD1 (6 bases). CDR1 and CDR2 from the germline V gene are GTSNPN and SVGIG (reference sequence). Between the trimmed V and J ends, which lost 2 bases and 8 bases, there was a span of 16 bases. This CDR3 comprises 14 residues. The CDR3 DNA reads TGTGCCTGGAGTACTTCAGGGGCGGCGGAGCCCCAGCATTTT. This gives the protein CAWSTSGAAEPQHF.

The chain recombines TRBV5-7 with TRBJ2-5; TRBD2 aligns across 8 bases. TRBV5-7 is labeled an ORF, and its function is uncertain. The CDR3 covers 16 residues. V gave up 2 bases and J gave up 5 bases; unmatched junction bases: 11. The CDR3 spells CASSLDGGRNRETQYF. In DNA form, the CDR3 reads TGTGCCAGCAGCTTAGATGGCGGGAGGAATCGGGAGACCCAGTACTTC.

The chain carries TRBV6-4 and TRBJ2-7; D possibly corresponds to TRBD2 (5 bases). The V gene lost 6 bases and the J gene lost 2 bases, with 17 bases spanning the gap. Germline lookup yields CDR1 MRHNA and CDR2 SNTAGT. This CDR3 has 15 amino acids. The chain's CDR3 is CASREEPGATYEQYF. Here the CDR3 DNA reads TGTGCCAGCAGGGAGGAACCAGGTGCAACCTACGAGCAGTACTTC.

The rearrangement uses TRBV9 and TRBJ2-1, with a possible D match to TRBD1 (6 bases). The germline V and J ends were trimmed by 5 bases and 0 bases, with 12 bases remaining between them. This CDR3 is built from 15 residues. CDR1 and CDR2 from the germline V gene are SGDLS and YYNGEE. The DNA for the CDR3 is TGTGCCAGCAGTTCCAAAGGGGGCTCCTACAATGAGCAGTTCTTC. Protein product: CASSSKGGSYNEQFF.